This is a list of T cell receptor beta chains from one sample in a study of cytomegalovirus exposure and HLA in healthy donors. Libraries were prepared by immunoSEQ multiplex PCR; TCRdb keeps only in-frame clonotypes and omits some of them. The table lists about 82,000 clones, more than 60% of them singletons. Source material: PBMCs. All receptors derive from a human donor in good health. CDR3s include the opening cysteine and the closing phenylalanine or tryptophan. Fields, in order: CDR3 protein, CDR3 DNA, V gene, J gene, D gene, clone size. The D gene is left open where the match is weak. The size field is filled for only some rows; it gives once, few, many or a size class.

CDR3 protein: CASSPSGEGDTQYF
CDR3 DNA: TGTGCCAGCAGTCCGAGCGGGGAGGGAGATACGCAGTATTTT
V gene: TRBV6-4
J gene: TRBJ2-3
D gene: TRBD2
clone size: few

CDR3 protein: CASSLSGEGEAFF
CDR3 DNA: TGCGCCAGCAGCTTGTCGGGGGAAGGCGAAGCTTTCTTT
V gene: TRBV5-1
J gene: TRBJ1-1
D gene: .
clone size: .

CDR3 protein: CASSLEGLYGYTF
CDR3 DNA: TGTGCCAGCAGCTTGGAGGGACTCTATGGCTACACCTTC
V gene: TRBV7-2
J gene: TRBJ1-2
D gene: .
clone size: few

CDR3 protein: CASSPLGQGGWTEAFF
CDR3 DNA: TGTGCCAGTAGCCCCCTTGGACAGGGAGGGTGGACTGAAGCTTTCTTT
V gene: TRBV19
J gene: TRBJ1-1
D gene: TRBD1
clone size: .

CDR3 protein: CASSLGGYEQYF
CDR3 DNA: TGCGCCAGCAGCTTGGGAGGTTACGAGCAGTACTTC
V gene: TRBV5-1
J gene: TRBJ2-7
D gene: .
clone size: .

CDR3 protein: CASSPDRLGNQPQHF
CDR3 DNA: TGTGCCAGCAGCCCCGACAGGCTGGGCAATCAGCCCCAGCATTTT
V gene: TRBV2
J gene: TRBJ1-5
D gene: .
clone size: .

CDR3 protein: CASRPSGGTPYEQYF
CDR3 DNA: TGTGCCAGCAGACCTAGCGGGGGTACCCCCTACGAGCAGTACTTC
V gene: TRBV6-5
J gene: TRBJ2-7
D gene: TRBD2
clone size: .

CDR3 protein: CASSRDTGQETQYF
CDR3 DNA: TGTGCCAGCTCACGGGACACCGGACAAGAGACCCAGTACTTC
V gene: TRBV18
J gene: TRBJ2-5
D gene: .
clone size: .

CDR3 protein: CSARAVEGYTF
CDR3 DNA: TGCAGTGCTAGGGCCGTTGAAGGCTACACCTTC
V gene: TRBV20-1
J gene: TRBJ1-2
D gene: .
clone size: .

CDR3 protein: CASSNTGAATEAFF
CDR3 DNA: TGTGCCAGCAGCAACACAGGGGCGGCCACTGAAGCTTTCTTT
V gene: TRBV7-9
J gene: TRBJ1-1
D gene: TRBD1
clone size: .

CDR3 protein: CAYTGWGTEAFF
CDR3 DNA: TGTGCCTACACAGGGTGGGGCACTGAAGCTTTCTTT
V gene: TRBV30
J gene: TRBJ1-1
D gene: .
clone size: .

CDR3 protein: CSVQTTGTGNTIYF
CDR3 DNA: TGCAGCGTTCAAACGACAGGGACCGGAAACACCATATATTTT
V gene: TRBV29-1
J gene: TRBJ1-3
D gene: TRBD1
clone size: .

CDR3 protein: CASSLYRANTEAFF
CDR3 DNA: TGTGCCAGCAGTTTATACAGGGCGAACACTGAAGCTTTCTTT
V gene: TRBV28
J gene: TRBJ1-1
D gene: .
clone size: .

CDR3 protein: CASRVDRAMGKLFF
CDR3 DNA: TGTGCCAGCAGAGTTGACAGGGCTATGGGAAAACTGTTTTTT
V gene: TRBV27
J gene: TRBJ1-4
D gene: TRBD1
clone size: .

CDR3 protein: CASSESIYEQYF
CDR3 DNA: TGTGCCAGCAGTGAAAGCATCTACGAGCAGTACTTC
V gene: TRBV2
J gene: TRBJ2-7
D gene: .
clone size: .

CDR3 protein: CASSQDHGGGGDTQYF
CDR3 DNA: TGTGCCAGCAGCCAAGATCACGGGGGGGGTGGAGATACGCAGTATTTT
V gene: TRBV4-2
J gene: TRBJ2-3
D gene: TRBD2
clone size: .

CDR3 protein: CASSLVAGYETQYF
CDR3 DNA: TGTGCCAGCAGCTTAGTCGCGGGCTACGAGACCCAGTACTTC
V gene: TRBV7-2
J gene: TRBJ2-5
D gene: .
clone size: .

CDR3 protein: CAWSGSYNEQFF
CDR3 DNA: TGTGCCTGGAGTGGGAGCTACAATGAGCAGTTCTTC
V gene: TRBV30
J gene: TRBJ2-1
D gene: .
clone size: .

CDR3 protein: CASSAKGGRQGGLYGYTF
CDR3 DNA: TGTGCCAGCAGCGCGAAGGGTGGGCGACAGGGGGGTCTCTATGGCTACACCTTC
V gene: TRBV9
J gene: TRBJ1-2
D gene: TRBD1
clone size: .

CDR3 protein: CASSYGGGGSAGYTF
CDR3 DNA: TGTGCCAGCAGTTACGGCGGGGGAGGTAGCGCTGGCTACACCTTC
V gene: TRBV6-5
J gene: TRBJ1-2
D gene: .
clone size: few

CDR3 protein: CASGVKSGYTQYF
CDR3 DNA: TGTGCTAGTGGCGTTAAGAGCGGGTATACGCAGTATTTT
V gene: TRBV12-5
J gene: TRBJ2-3
D gene: .
clone size: .

CDR3 protein: CASSATTGEGTEAFF
CDR3 DNA: TGTGCCAGCAGTGCAACGACAGGGGAAGGCACTGAAGCTTTCTTT
V gene: TRBV6-1
J gene: TRBJ1-1
D gene: TRBD1
clone size: .

CDR3 protein: CASSEIRANYGYTF
CDR3 DNA: TGTGCCAGCAGTGAAATCCGGGCTAACTATGGCTACACCTTC
V gene: TRBV2
J gene: TRBJ1-2
D gene: .
clone size: .

CDR3 protein: CASSILSVNYGYTF
CDR3 DNA: TGTGCCAGTTCCATCTTGTCAGTTAACTATGGCTACACCTTC
V gene: TRBV19
J gene: TRBJ1-2
D gene: .
clone size: .

CDR3 protein: CASSLGVGAARETQYF
CDR3 DNA: TGTGCCAGCAGCTTAGGGGTGGGGGCCGCACGGGAGACCCAGTACTTC
V gene: TRBV11-2
J gene: TRBJ2-5
D gene: .
clone size: .

CDR3 protein: CASHSGDTTYNEQFF
CDR3 DNA: TGCGCCAGCCATTCAGGGGATACGACCTACAATGAGCAGTTCTTC
V gene: TRBV5-1
J gene: TRBJ2-1
D gene: .
clone size: .

CDR3 protein: CASSEEGTGPYEQYF
CDR3 DNA: TGTGCCAGCAGTGAAGAGGGGACTGGACCCTACGAGCAGTACTTC
V gene: TRBV6-1
J gene: TRBJ2-7
D gene: .
clone size: .

CDR3 protein: CASSTGTGGNGYTF
CDR3 DNA: TGTGCCAGCAGTACTGGGACAGGGGGTAATGGCTACACCTTC
V gene: TRBV6-5
J gene: TRBJ1-2
D gene: TRBD1
clone size: .

CDR3 protein: CASSPPEGTSGANTQYF
CDR3 DNA: TGTGCCAGCAGTCCTCCGGAGGGGACTAGCGGGGCAAATACGCAGTATTTT
V gene: TRBV25-1
J gene: TRBJ2-3
D gene: TRBD2
clone size: once

CDR3 protein: CASSFRTANEQFF
CDR3 DNA: TGCGCCAGCAGCTTCCGGACTGCGAATGAGCAGTTCTTC
V gene: TRBV4-3
J gene: TRBJ2-1
D gene: .
clone size: .

CDR3 protein: CASSLGQAGNQPQHF
CDR3 DNA: TGCGCCAGCAGCCTGGGACAGGCTGGGAATCAGCCCCAGCATTTT
V gene: TRBV5-1
J gene: TRBJ1-5
D gene: TRBD1
clone size: .

CDR3 protein: CASSESTGVSYEQYF
CDR3 DNA: TGTGCCAGCAGTGAAAGCACAGGGGTCTCCTACGAGCAGTACTTC
V gene: TRBV2
J gene: TRBJ2-7
D gene: TRBD1
clone size: .

CDR3 protein: CASRRQNSPLHF
CDR3 DNA: TGTGCCAGCAGAAGACAGAACTCACCCCTCCACTTT
V gene: TRBV6-5
J gene: TRBJ1-6
D gene: .
clone size: few

CDR3 protein: CASSLSGPLTEAFF
CDR3 DNA: TGTGCCAGCAGTTTATCGGGCCCCCTGACTGAAGCTTTCTTT
V gene: TRBV27
J gene: TRBJ1-1
D gene: .
clone size: .

CDR3 protein: CASSSRLAMSSYEQYF
CDR3 DNA: TGTGCCAGCAGCAGTCGACTAGCGATGAGCTCCTACGAGCAGTACTTC
V gene: TRBV7-2
J gene: TRBJ2-7
D gene: TRBD2
clone size: .

CDR3 protein: CASSISRQGGQPQHF
CDR3 DNA: TGTGCCAGTAGTATCTCGAGACAGGGGGGACAGCCCCAGCATTTT
V gene: TRBV19
J gene: TRBJ1-5
D gene: TRBD1
clone size: .

CDR3 protein: CASSLGTRGSYEQYF
CDR3 DNA: TGTGCCAGCAGCTTAGGAACTCGGGGATCCTACGAGCAGTACTTC
V gene: TRBV7-6
J gene: TRBJ2-7
D gene: .
clone size: .

CDR3 protein: CSVGDLREGTEAFF
CDR3 DNA: TGCAGCGTAGGGGACTTACGAGAGGGCACTGAAGCTTTCTTT
V gene: TRBV29-1
J gene: TRBJ1-1
D gene: .
clone size: .

CDR3 protein: CASSLGQDTQYF
CDR3 DNA: TGTGCCAGCAGCTTGGGGCAAGATACGCAGTATTTT
V gene: TRBV13
J gene: TRBJ2-3
D gene: .
clone size: .

CDR3 protein: CASSLSGMNTEAFF
CDR3 DNA: TGTGCCAGCAGCCTGAGTGGTATGAACACTGAAGCTTTCTTT
V gene: TRBV9
J gene: TRBJ1-1
D gene: .
clone size: .

CDR3 protein: CASSPGLAVSNTGELFF
CDR3 DNA: TGTGCCAGCAGCCCTGGACTAGCGGTTTCGAACACCGGGGAGCTGTTTTTT
V gene: TRBV5-4
J gene: TRBJ2-2
D gene: TRBD2
clone size: .

CDR3 protein: CASSLYQGHQPQHF
CDR3 DNA: TGTGCCAGCAGCTTGTACCAGGGCCACCAGCCCCAGCATTTT
V gene: TRBV5-8
J gene: TRBJ1-5
D gene: .
clone size: .

CDR3 protein: CASSDWGLSGNTIYF
CDR3 DNA: TGTGCCAGCAGTGATTGGGGACTCTCTGGAAACACCATATATTTT
V gene: TRBV2
J gene: TRBJ1-3
D gene: .
clone size: once

CDR3 protein: CASSSDRAQPQHF
CDR3 DNA: TGTGCCAGCAGCTCGGACAGGGCTCAGCCCCAGCATTTT
V gene: TRBV5-4
J gene: TRBJ1-5
D gene: TRBD1
clone size: few

CDR3 protein: CASSLGERWETQYF
CDR3 DNA: TGCGCCAGCAGCTTGGGCGAGAGGTGGGAGACCCAGTACTTC
V gene: TRBV5-1
J gene: TRBJ2-5
D gene: .
clone size: .

CDR3 protein: CAIRIGQGTEAFF
CDR3 DNA: TGTGCCATCAGGATAGGACAGGGCACCGAAGCTTTCTTT
V gene: TRBV10-3
J gene: TRBJ1-1
D gene: TRBD1
clone size: .

CDR3 protein: CASSEKRDTQYF
CDR3 DNA: TGCGCCAGCAGTGAGAAGAGAGATACGCAGTATTTT
V gene: TRBV10-1
J gene: TRBJ2-3
D gene: .
clone size: .

CDR3 protein: CASSWGLRGETQYF
CDR3 DNA: TGTGCCAGCAGCTGGGGACTCAGAGGGGAGACCCAGTACTTC
V gene: TRBV5-5
J gene: TRBJ2-5
D gene: .
clone size: .

CDR3 protein: CASSSDSGGHEQYF
CDR3 DNA: TGTGCCAGCAGTTCAGATAGCGGGGGGCACGAGCAGTACTTC
V gene: TRBV27
J gene: TRBJ2-7
D gene: TRBD2
clone size: .

CDR3 protein: CASSLRGLAGGRNEQFF
CDR3 DNA: TGTGCCAGCAGTTTAAGAGGACTAGCGGGGGGGCGCAATGAGCAGTTCTTC
V gene: TRBV27
J gene: TRBJ2-1
D gene: TRBD2
clone size: .

CDR3 protein: CASSQDRLAGIDEQYF
CDR3 DNA: TGCGCCAGCAGCCAAGATCGGCTAGCGGGGATCGACGAGCAGTACTTC
V gene: TRBV4-1
J gene: TRBJ2-7
D gene: TRBD2
clone size: .

CDR3 protein: CATSKREGTANQPQHF
CDR3 DNA: TGTGCCACCAGCAAAAGAGAGGGGACAGCAAATCAGCCCCAGCATTTT
V gene: TRBV15
J gene: TRBJ1-5
D gene: TRBD1
clone size: .

CDR3 protein: CASSLQGDEKLFF
CDR3 DNA: TGCGCCAGCAGCTTACAGGGAGATGAAAAACTGTTTTTT
V gene: TRBV5-1
J gene: TRBJ1-4
D gene: .
clone size: .